This paragraph reports one T cell receptor beta chain. Trimming left V 4 bases short and J 0 bases short, with 13 bases between. The CDR3 extends over 15 amino acids. Germline V gene data show CDR1 as SGHNT and CDR2 as YYREEE (reference sequence). This specimen belongs to a study of OX40 agonist ivuxolimab in advanced cancers. The method was immunoSEQ multiplex PCR; TCRdb's version includes in-frame clones alone and lacks a portion of them. The top ten clones hold about 11% of a sample with about 46,000 clones, about 89% of them seen once. The origin of this receptor is an adult with an advanced solid tumor such as melanoma, head and neck, liver or kidney cancer. This chain uses TRBV5-4 with TRBJ1-1; D gene uncertain. The sequencing here drew on CD4+ or CD8+ T cells sorted from blood, taken in a trial of the OX40 agonist ivuxolimab. The CDR3 DNA reads TGTGCCAGCAGCCCCGTCGGGGAATTGAACACTGAAGCTTTCTTT. Its translation: CASSPVGELNTEAFF.